This T cell receptor (beta chain) was sequenced in a study of T cell responses to AZD1222 COVID-19 vaccine. Points from the study as a whole: Seropositivity was recorded at baseline in only 6 or 7 AZD1222 recipients. The study found vaccine-associated CD4 TCRs spanning spike, dominant at 160-218 and 743-854.

In regard to this clone: What it binds is not known.

The repertoire was sequenced with immunoSEQ multiplex PCR; TCRdb's copy has only in-frame clones and lacks some. The sample carries around 99,000 clones, 80% to 90% recorded once. V gave up 7 bases and J gave up 0 bases, with 9 bases separating them. Germline-derived CDR1 and CDR2 are LNHDA and SQIVND (reference sequence). The CDR3 loop spans 14 amino acids. The sample was peripheral blood, taken on day 0 of AZD1222 vaccination. The receptor was isolated from an adult in good health. The V gene is TRBV19, the J gene TRBJ2-2, with D hard to call. Written as DNA, the CDR3 is TGTGCCAGTATAAAACAGACGAACACCGGGGAGCTGTTTTTT. Amino acids: CASIKQTNTGELFF.